Included here is one T cell receptor (beta chain) sequence, with context. Antigen unknown. This sequence may be a read error, since a much larger clone differs from it by one base. The iRepertoire nested amplicon-rescue multiplex PCR amplified TCR alpha and beta CDR3s from RNA. Input was 100-400 ng of tissue mRNA or PBMC total RNA. A single record per CDR3 protein comes from TCRdb applying MiXCR to the multiplex PCR reads. The sample lists about 93,000 distinct CDR3 sequences; roughly 39% were seen once. This specimen comes from a study of glioma-infiltrating T cells. Overall study results and limits: CDR3 overlap between tissue and blood was very small. Gliomas, especially low-grade, showed above-expected tissue-blood divergence; non-neoplastic patients showed below.

The CDR3 consists of 14 residues. The germline gives CDR1 SGHTA, CDR2 FQGNSA. The chain links TRBV7-2 to TRBJ1-3; D unresolved. This TCR derives from a human donor with low-grade glioma or glioblastoma, undergoing nonglioma brain surgery, or in good health (not recorded which). The specimen was glioma tissue, nonneoplastic brain tissue, or PBMCs (not recorded which). The DNA for the CDR3 is TGTGCCAGCAGCTTAGCCGACTCTGAAAACACCATATATTTT. It specifies CASSLADSENTIYF.